This entry features one T cell receptor (beta chain) sequence. The antigen it binds to is not known. No base quality values were provided; no much bigger clone lies one nucleotide off. The immunoSEQ Assay was the method used to sequence TCRbeta CDR3 regions. After extraction, genomic DNA underwent amplification by bias-controlled multiplex PCR, followed by high-throughput sequencing. Under the source paper's analysis protocol: To quantify the absolute abundance of every unique TCRbeta CDR3 region, sequences were collapsed and filtered. T cell fraction was estimated by normalization of TCRbeta template counts to usable DNA, with usable DNA being measured through amplification of reference genes present in all nucleated cells. Repertoire TCRs were annotated as SARS-CoV-2-specific when V gene, CDR3 amino acid sequence and J gene were exactly matched to a known reactive TCR set. The reference SARS-CoV-2 TCR set came from MIRA and was filtered for enrichment in COVID-19-positive ImmuneCODE repertoires, removing public or cross-reactive TCRs. Using the MIRA antigens, annotated TCRs were further analysed by specific ORF or by position within an ORF. Depth was the summed frequency of annotated unique rearrangements, while breadth was defined as annotated unique rearrangements over total unique productive rearrangements. TCR breadth was compared between groups using two-sided Wilcoxon rank-sum tests. The table comes from immuneACCESS by way of TCRdb, which keeps in-frame sequences with V and J called. Part of the clones is missing from these tables; in studies checked, under half for an unresolved V gene and the rest for unknown reasons. The DNA was the basis for D and trimming; V, J and clone size are from that table. This sample gives 300,000 to 350,000 clones in total; 90% of them show up just once. The biggest ten clones account for 5.5% of the sample.

The sample comes from a study of Ad26.COV2.S vaccination and SARS-CoV-2 variants (dated by TCRdb to the early 2020s). Study-level background: Vaccine-arm donors were drawn from COV1001, a multicentre, randomized, double-blind, placebo-controlled phase I-IIa trial of Ad26.COV2.S in healthy adults. Investigators remained blinded to trial group allocation during experiments and outcome assessment. Ad26.COV2.S was administered intramuscularly at a dose of 5x10^10 or 1x10^11 viral particles, either as one shot or as two shots given 56 days apart. A total of approximately 30 samples were included in the TCR-sequenced set, comprising 19 Ad26.COV2.S vaccine recipients, 5 placebo recipients and 8 SARS-CoV-2 convalescent individuals. TCRbeta repertoire sequencing was used to assess the specificity and breadth of SARS-CoV-2-reactive T cell receptors after Ad26.COV2.S vaccination. Trial participants were randomized into five groups of five: low-dose or high-dose Ad26.COV2.S given once or twice, or placebo on both occasions.

The sample's treatment or condition label, decoded: around 19 received Ad26.COV2.S at low or high dose, single or two shots; five or six received placebo; per-sample allocation not given. Repertoires of vaccine and placebo recipients were sequenced from samples collected on day 63 after the first injection. Cohort 1b enrolled roughly 25 adults aged 18-55 years at a single site in Boston, USA, between 29 July and 7 August 2020. Ad26.COV2.S consisted of a replication-incompetent adenovirus type 26 vector by which a prefusion-stabilized SARS-CoV-2 spike protein from the original Wuhan strain was expressed. The germline V and J ends show losses of 6 bases and 3 bases respectively, and no gene match explains 6 bases of the junction. The CDR3 runs 14 residues from the cysteine to the phenylalanine. The only DNA kept is the CDR3, 42 bases in frame from the first base. CDR1 and CDR2 (MNHEY, SVGAGI) derive from the germline V gene.

Findings and caveats that apply to the study as a whole: After vaccination, spike-specific CD8+ and CD4+ T cell responses were reported to show substantial breadth. It was noted by the authors that total T cell responses may have been underestimated by the TCR breadth and depth analyses. Ad26.COV2.S recipients had higher spike-specific TCR breadth than placebo recipients (P = 0.0014). Comparing responses between vaccine doses or regimens was not something the study was powered to do. Vaccine and placebo recipients had similar non-spike TCR breadth, a finding consistent with the vaccine containing only spike.

This sequence originates from a person between 18 and 65 years old who received the Ad26.COV2.S COVID-19 vaccine or a placebo. The rearranged chain carries TRBV6-5 and TRBJ2-3; 7 nucleotides in the junction match TRBD2. The sequencing here drew on peripheral blood, taken in a trial of Ad26.COV2.S vaccine versus placebo. For the CDR3, the sequence is CASSLRTRTDTQYF. The bases read TGTGCCAGCAGCCTCAGGACTAGAACAGATACGCAGTATTTT.